The source of this T cell receptor beta chain is a study of blood T cell repertoires in COVID-19. The germline V gene has CDR1 WNHNN and CDR2 SYGVQD (reference sequence). This CDR3 spans 14 amino acids. With 3 bases removed from V and 0 bases from J, the gap between germline ends came to 7 bases. The data were produced by immunoSEQ multiplex PCR, yet TCRdb's version contains in-frame clones alone and is incomplete. The sample has some 120,000 clones; 92% are singletons. J is TRBJ2-3 and V is TRBV10-1; D is undetermined. Sequences were obtained from peripheral blood. This TCR was sampled from a man between 50 and 59 years old with COVID-19, enrolled during active disease. The CDR3 coding sequence is TGCGCCAGCAGTGATTCCGGGAGCACAGATACGCAGTATTTT. Translating gives CASSDSGSTDTQYF.